Listed here are 4 T cell receptor beta chains from one sample, sequenced in a study of identical twins. TCRdb re-called the 5' RACE reads with MiXCR, one entry per CDR3 protein. The table shows about 250,000 distinct CDR3 sequences, with over 12% occurring only once. Sequenced material: memory (CD45RO+) T cells sorted from blood. Every receptor here comes from a woman between 18 and 29 years old in good health.

This clonotype occurred a few times. This sequence joins TRBV25-1 and TRBJ1-5, with a tentative D call TRBD1 (6 bases). Germline V CDR1 and CDR2: MGHDK, SYGVNS. Trimming cost V 2 bases and J 6 bases, with 17 bases left between them. The length of the CDR3 is 16 residues. In DNA form, the CDR3 reads TGTGCCAGCAGTGAAAGCGGGGTGGGCAGGGGTCAGCCCCAGCATTTT. Encoded protein: CASSESGVGRGQPQHF.

The table lists this clonotype with many counts. The chain links TRBV5-1 to TRBJ2-4, with D possibly being TRBD1 (6 bases). Per the germline V gene, CDR1 is SGHRS and CDR2 is YFSETQ. V lost 0 bases and J lost 1, with 11 bases in between. This CDR3 region has 16 residues. The CDR3 coding sequence is TGCGCCAGCAGCTTGGCAGGGGCGCACGCCAAAAACATTCAGTACTTC. The encoded protein is CASSLAGAHAKNIQYF.

At least ten counts were recorded for this clonotype. V usage is TRBV12-3 or TRBV12-4 and J usage is TRBJ2-7; D is ambiguous. Trimming left V 0 bases short and J 5 bases short, with 8 bases between. The CDR3 covers 13 residues. CDR3 loop: CASSLASGNEQYF. The DNA for the CDR3 is TGTGCCAGCAGTTTAGCTAGTGGTAACGAGCAGTACTTC.

V is TRBV6-1 and J is TRBJ2-1; a possible D gene is TRBD2 (6 bases). CDR3 size: 15 residues. Trimming pared 2 bases from V and 4 bases from J, leaving 12 bases between. CDR1 and CDR2 from the germline V gene are MNHNS and SASEGT. Here the CDR3 DNA reads TGTGCCAGCAGTGAATCACTAGCAATTTACAATGAGCAGTTCTTC. This codes for CASSESLAIYNEQFF.